This TCR beta chain was retrieved from a study of T cells in localized non-small cell lung cancer. TCRdb keeps only in-frame clones here, not all; method: immunoSEQ multiplex PCR. The sample lists 130,000 or so clones, roughly nine tenths occurring once. With regard to this clone: The antigen is undetermined.

This CDR3 spans 14 amino acids. Germline values: CDR1 MNHEY, CDR2 SMNVEV (reference sequence). With 6 bases clipped from V and 14 bases from J, the junction kept 11 bases outside the gene matches. General study findings and limits: Adjacent lung exhibited a median of 57 among the 100 most abundant tumor clones.

This clonotype was obtained from a female donor of 60 years or more with stage I lung adenocarcinoma. This chain connects TRBV27 to TRBJ2-4, with TRBD2 matching over 12 bases. The sequenced sample was peripheral blood, obtained before any cancer treatment. Here the CDR3 reads CASSRELAGGREYF. CDR3 in DNA: TGTGCCAGCAGCCGAGAACTAGCGGGGGGTCGTGAGTACTTC.